This T cell receptor beta chain originates from a study of T cell repertoires in cytomegalovirus infection. Across the study: Recently identified HLA-C-restricted CMV epitopes and well-studied HLA-B-restricted CMV epitopes were used by the study.

This clonotype was recorded only once. Its antigen is currently unknown. The CDR3 is 15 residues long. V lost 0 bases, J lost 0 bases, and 9 bases lay in between. CDR1 is LGHNA and CDR2 is YSLEER in the germline V gene. TCRdb re-called the reads with MiXCR, one entry per CDR3 protein. The sample carries about 63,000 distinct CDR3 sequences, roughly 21% recorded once. V and J are TRBV4-3 and TRBJ2-7, with D tentatively TRBD1 (6 bases). The starting material was CD8+ T cells from cultured PBMCs, obtained from culture after CMV antigen stimulation. The clonotype originates from a human donor in good health (CMV status not recorded). Some clones in this sample may be carry-over from other donors' samples. CDR3 in amino acids: CASSQDRGNSYEQYF. The CDR3 bases are TGCGCCAGCAGCCAAGACAGGGGAAACTCCTACGAGCAGTACTTC.